Detailed here is one T cell receptor beta chain. The sample originates from a study of blood T cell repertoires in COVID-19. The wider study: The origin of the acute and convalescent COVID-19 samples was the United States, Italy and Spain. In each case, the material was cDNA or gDNA derived from T cells, B-cell-depleted T cells, or PBMCs.

The V segment lost 4 bases and the J segment 1 base; nucleotides outside the gene matches: 5. The V gene's germline CDR1 is LGHNA and CDR2 YNFKEQ. The length of the CDR3 is 16 residues. Per the original data handling: Nucleated cell counts were estimated from reference gene primer amplification. Assay used: immunoSEQ multiplex PCR; TCRdb lists only in-frame clones, some missing. The V and J calls and the clone size are those of that table, but D and trimming were determined from the DNA. The table lists 200,000 or so clones, 70% to 90% of them singletons. This chain connects TRBV4-2 to TRBJ2-1; 9 nucleotides align to TRBD2. The clonotype was recovered from a woman in her fifties or sixties with acute or convalescent COVID-19. The sequenced sample consisted of peripheral blood. CDR3 loop: CASSRLLAGSYNEQFF. For the CDR3, the DNA is TGTGCCAGCAGCCGCCTTCTAGCGGGGTCCTACAATGAGCAGTTCTTC.